Listed below are T cell receptor beta chains from one sample, sequenced in a study of T cell responses to AZD1222 COVID-19 vaccine. Data came from immunoSEQ multiplex PCR; TCRdb stores just in-frame clones and leaves some out. Altogether 150,000 to 200,000 clones are present, roughly nine tenths being singletons, with the ten largest covering roughly 1.2%. The sequenced sample was peripheral blood, obtained 28 days after the second AZD1222 dose. The receptors stem from an adult who received the AZD1222 COVID-19 vaccine. The CDR3 runs from the conserved cysteine through the conserved F or W.

TRBV5-1	CASSHGTGVEQYF
TRBV18	CASSPPGGAYEQYF
TRBV7-2	CASSFSDSPLHF
TRBV29-1	CSAPGPEAFF
TRBV13	CASSSGQGGSTDTQYF
TRBV27	CASSNRAHYGYTF
TRBV6-2/TRBV6-3	CASSYFRDLQFF
TRBV15	CATSRAENTEAFF
TRBV5-4	CASSPATSGTTDTQYF
TRBV27	CASRQGENGYTF
TRBV4-1	CASSQGQGGLTEAFF
TRBV18	CASSLGQGNRYGYTF
TRBV11-2	CASSLDDAGLRSYNEQFF
TRBV2	CASTAQVSGEKLFF
TRBV11-2	CASSRGQGEETQYF
TRBV10-1	CASSESGQNTEAFF
TRBV13	CASSPRGLGVTQETQYF
TRBV29-1	CSVAGRSGLGAKNIQYF
TRBV25-1	CASSEFQVHSGNTIYF
TRBV15	CATSSASGNYEQYF
TRBV6-6	CASSYQGAGTTDTQYF
TRBV10-3	CAISRGLDSPLHF
TRBV7-3	CASSLTGGTIMNTEAFF
TRBV3-1/TRBV3-2	CASSRWGNNEKLFF
TRBV7-9	CASSRELGPVNEKLFF
TRBV14	CASSQVIWAGGANEQFF
TRBV28	CASTPGTGSEKLFF
TRBV18	CASSQNRGHTEAFF
TRBV18	CASSPRTETYEQYF
TRBV24-1	CATGTGTDTQYF
TRBV7-2	CASSLRGGGGEQFF
TRBV24-1	CATSETETGGDYGYTF
TRBV2	CASSFDSSGYTF
TRBV12-3/TRBV12-4	CASSLVGNTQYF
TRBV28	CASSLWTGEGDTDTQYF
TRBV29-1	CSVAGGGRQPQHF
TRBV7-3	CASSGRDNYQPQHF
TRBV19	CASSESGTGGRETQYF
TRBV7-2	CASSLGGLQPQHF
TRBV19	CASSIVRPGQGNYGYTF
TRBV7-9	CASMGPMGTEAFF